This TCR beta chain derives from a study of T cell changes during pregnancy in multiple sclerosis. Measured with immunoSEQ multiplex PCR; TCRdb has only the in-frame clones, and not every one. The sample lists under 40,000 clones, 90% seen once, with around 10% in the top ten. V was trimmed by 1 base and J by 6 bases, leaving 13 bases between them. The CDR3 is 14 residues long. Germline V gene data show CDR1 as MNHEY and CDR2 as SMNVEV (reference sequence). The specimen was CD8+ T cells from peripheral blood mononuclear cells, collected before pregnancy. This TCR came from a female donor with multiple sclerosis, enrolled in a pregnancy study. The V gene is TRBV27, the J gene TRBJ2-7; tentative D call: TRBD1 (5 bases). The chain's CDR3 is CASSLFTGSPEQYF. CDR3 bases: TGTGCCAGCAGTTTATTTACAGGTTCCCCCGAGCAGTACTTC.